The T cell receptor (beta chain) under discussion was sequenced for a study of blood T cell repertoires in COVID-19 (TCRdb year 2020). In terms of the full investigation: Collaborator samples came from the United States, Italy and Spain and covered acute and convalescent phases of COVID-19. The prospective study material was composed of cDNA or gDNA derived from T cells, B-cell-depleted T cells, or PBMCs. Deeply sampled blood TCRbeta repertoires from subjects exposed to, actively infected with, or recovered from COVID-19 were included in the dataset. The sample metadata nearly always contained a de-identified subject ID, COVID-19 status, age in years and sex. Where available, HLA class I and class II types were taken from metadata supplied by the sample provider and were not determined by assay-based typing. The samples were drawn from two sources: the first 160 participants of the ongoing ImmuneRACE study, and 1,000 to 1,500 subjects contributed by 6 global collaborators. The repertoires were released in a freely available public database meant as a resource for research on the immune response to SARS-CoV-2.

Regarding this clone: The antigen it binds to is not known. No base quality information exists; no much larger clone differs at one position.

The collaborating institutions used their own protocols to collect whole blood in K2EDTA tubes. For TCRbeta analysis, collaborators shipped samples in one of three forms: frozen whole blood, isolated PBMCs, or DNA extracted from either of those sample types. TCRbeta CDR3 regions were amplified from genomic DNA by means of the immunoSEQ Assay, a bias-controlled multiplex PCR. The authors' pipeline ran thus. The number of nucleated cells in each sample was estimated from the amplification of reference gene primers within the assay. Sequence reads were collapsed and filtered to measure the absolute abundance of every unique TCRbeta CDR3 rearrangement. For each sample, productive Simpson clonality was calculated as the square root of Simpson's diversity index over productive rearrangements. TCRdb limited this immuneACCESS table to in-frame rearrangements with V and J called. A share of clones is missing; checked studies link under half to unresolved V genes, and the rest is unexplained. V, J and clone size are those of that table, while D and trimming were read from the DNA. Here the sample has under 120,000 clones; roughly 84% occur a single time. The ten largest make up over 2% of the sample.

What the work shows at the level of the full study, not this receptor alone: How much clinical and demographic metadata was included differed by source and by participant, and the metadata was provided uncurated.

The CDR3, cysteine through phenylalanine, is 13 amino acids long. Only the CDR3 part of the read is kept: 39 bases, read in frame from the first base. Trimming removed 3 bases from V and 8 bases from J; the gene matches leave 6 bases unexplained. CDR1 is given as SGHTA and CDR2 as FQGNSA, both from the germline V gene. Sequenced input: peripheral blood. The receptor chain draws on TRBV7-2 and TRBJ1-2, and 7 bases in between align with TRBD1. This receptor was identified in a human donor in a cohort sampled during active COVID-19. This receptor has the CDR3 CASSLGQNEGYTF. The sequence in DNA is TGTGCCAGCAGCTTGGGACAGAATGAGGGCTACACCTTC.